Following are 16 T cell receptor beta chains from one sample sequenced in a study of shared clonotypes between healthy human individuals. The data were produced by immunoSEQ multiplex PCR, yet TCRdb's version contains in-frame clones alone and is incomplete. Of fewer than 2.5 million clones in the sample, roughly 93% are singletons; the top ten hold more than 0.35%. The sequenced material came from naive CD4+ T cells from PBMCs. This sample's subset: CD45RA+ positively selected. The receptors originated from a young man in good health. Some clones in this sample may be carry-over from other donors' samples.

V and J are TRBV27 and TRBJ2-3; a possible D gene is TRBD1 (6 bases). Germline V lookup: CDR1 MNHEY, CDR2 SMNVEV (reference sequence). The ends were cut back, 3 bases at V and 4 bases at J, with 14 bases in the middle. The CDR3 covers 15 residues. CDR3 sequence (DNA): TGTGCCAGCAGTTTCCAGGGGCCGGTTGCAGATACGCAGTATTTT. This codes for CASSFQGPVADTQYF.

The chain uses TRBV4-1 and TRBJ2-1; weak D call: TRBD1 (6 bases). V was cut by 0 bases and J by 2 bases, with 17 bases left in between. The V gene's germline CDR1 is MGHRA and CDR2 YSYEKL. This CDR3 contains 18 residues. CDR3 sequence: CASSQEALGAGPYNEQFF. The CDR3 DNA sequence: TGCGCCAGCAGCCAAGAAGCTCTGGGGGCGGGTCCCTACAATGAGCAGTTCTTC.

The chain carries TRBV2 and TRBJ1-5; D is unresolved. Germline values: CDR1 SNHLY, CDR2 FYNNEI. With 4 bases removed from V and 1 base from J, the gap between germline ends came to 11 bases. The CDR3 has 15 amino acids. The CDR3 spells CASSVGPRSNQPQHF. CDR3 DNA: TGTGCCAGCAGTGTCGGTCCCAGAAGCAATCAGCCCCAGCATTTT.

The chain's CDR3 is CASSLNGGRGEKLFF. DNA of the CDR3: TGTGCCAGCAGCTTAAACGGGGGGCGCGGTGAAAAACTGTTTTTT. The chain employs TRBV5-6 and TRBJ1-4; tentative D call: TRBD1 (6 bases). The germline gives CDR1 SGHDT, CDR2 YYEEEE. The V and J ends lost 2 bases and 7 bases respectively, with 15 bases between them. This CDR3 comprises 15 residues.

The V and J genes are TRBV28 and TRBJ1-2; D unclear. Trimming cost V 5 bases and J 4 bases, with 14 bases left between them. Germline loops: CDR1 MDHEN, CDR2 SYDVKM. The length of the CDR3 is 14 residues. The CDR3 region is CASSPAAGSYGYTF. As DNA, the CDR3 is TGTGCCAGCAGTCCCGCCGCAGGCTCCTATGGCTACACCTTC.

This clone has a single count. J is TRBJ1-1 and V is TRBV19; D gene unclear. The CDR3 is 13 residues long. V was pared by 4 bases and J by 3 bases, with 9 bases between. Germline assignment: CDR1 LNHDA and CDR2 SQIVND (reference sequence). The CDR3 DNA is TGTGCCAGTAGTACTCTTGTCTACACTGAAGCTTTCTTT. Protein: CASSTLVYTEAFF.

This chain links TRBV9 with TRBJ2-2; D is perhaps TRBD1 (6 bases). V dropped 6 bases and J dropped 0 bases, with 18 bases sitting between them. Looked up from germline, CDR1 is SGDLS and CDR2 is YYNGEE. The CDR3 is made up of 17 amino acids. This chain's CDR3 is CASTDVGGASNTGELFF. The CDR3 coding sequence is TGTGCCAGCACCGACGTTGGGGGCGCTTCGAACACCGGGGAGCTGTTTTTT.

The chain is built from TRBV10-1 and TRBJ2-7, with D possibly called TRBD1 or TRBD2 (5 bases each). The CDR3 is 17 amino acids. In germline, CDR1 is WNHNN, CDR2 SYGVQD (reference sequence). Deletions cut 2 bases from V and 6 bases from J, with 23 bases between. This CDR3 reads CASSEAFRVLVRGEQYF. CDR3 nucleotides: TGCGCCAGCAGTGAGGCGTTCCGGGTCCTAGTGAGGGGCGAGCAGTACTTC.

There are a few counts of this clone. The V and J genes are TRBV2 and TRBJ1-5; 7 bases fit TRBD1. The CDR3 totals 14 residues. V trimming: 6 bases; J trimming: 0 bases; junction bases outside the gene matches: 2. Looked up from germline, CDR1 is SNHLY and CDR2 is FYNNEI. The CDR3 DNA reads TGTGCCAGCAGGACAGGGAGTAGCAATCAGCCCCAGCATTTT. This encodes CASRTGSSNQPQHF.

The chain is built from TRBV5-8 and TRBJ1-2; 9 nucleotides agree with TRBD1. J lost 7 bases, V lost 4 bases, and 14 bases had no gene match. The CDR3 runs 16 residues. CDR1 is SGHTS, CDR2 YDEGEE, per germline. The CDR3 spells CASSPTGTGPYGGYTF. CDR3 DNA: TGTGCCAGCAGCCCGACCGGGACAGGGCCCTATGGTGGCTACACCTTC.

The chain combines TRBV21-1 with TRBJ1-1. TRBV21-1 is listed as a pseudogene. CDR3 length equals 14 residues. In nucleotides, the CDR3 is TGTGCCAGCAGCATTTCTTCACGGGGCCCTGGGGCTTTCTTT. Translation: CASSISSRGPGAFF.

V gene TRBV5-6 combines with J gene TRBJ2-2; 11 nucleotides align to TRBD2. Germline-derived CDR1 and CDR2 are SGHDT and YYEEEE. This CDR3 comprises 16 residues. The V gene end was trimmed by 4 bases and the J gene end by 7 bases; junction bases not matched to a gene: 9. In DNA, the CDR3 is TGTGCCAGCAGCCTGGGACTAGCGGCTAGGAACGGGGAGCTGTTTTTT. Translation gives CASSLGLAARNGELFF.

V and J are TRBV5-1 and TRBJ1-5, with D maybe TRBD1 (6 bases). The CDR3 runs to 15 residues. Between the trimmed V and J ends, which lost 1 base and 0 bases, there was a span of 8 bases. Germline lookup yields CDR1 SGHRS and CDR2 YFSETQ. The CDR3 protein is CASSLTGISNQPQHF. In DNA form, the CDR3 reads TGCGCCAGCAGCTTGACAGGGATTAGCAATCAGCCCCAGCATTTT. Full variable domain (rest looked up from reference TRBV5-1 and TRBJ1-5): KAGVTQTPRYLIKTRGQQVTLSCSPISGHRSVSWYQQTPGQGLQFLFEYFSETQRNKGNFPGRFSGRQFSNSRSEMNVSTLELGDSALYLCASSLTGISNQPQHFGDGTRLSIL.

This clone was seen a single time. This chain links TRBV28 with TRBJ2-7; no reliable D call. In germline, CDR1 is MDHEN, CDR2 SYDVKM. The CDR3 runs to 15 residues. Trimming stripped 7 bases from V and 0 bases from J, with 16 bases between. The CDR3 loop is CASKSFRAASYEQYF. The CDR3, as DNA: TGTGCCAGCAAAAGCTTCCGGGCCGCCTCCTACGAGCAGTACTTC. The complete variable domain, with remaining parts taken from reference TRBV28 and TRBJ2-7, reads DVKVTQSSRYLVKRTGEKVFLECVQDMDHENMFWYRQDPGLGLRLIYFSYDVKMKEKGDIPEGYSVSREKKERFSLILESASTNQTSMYLCASKSFRAASYEQYFGPGTRLTVT.

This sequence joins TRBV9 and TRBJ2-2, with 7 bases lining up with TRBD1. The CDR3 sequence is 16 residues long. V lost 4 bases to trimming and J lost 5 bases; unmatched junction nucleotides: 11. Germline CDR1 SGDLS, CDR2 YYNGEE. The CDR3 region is CASSPHGTDRTGELFF. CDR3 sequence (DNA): TGTGCCAGCAGCCCGCACGGGACAGACCGTACCGGGGAGCTGTTTTTT.

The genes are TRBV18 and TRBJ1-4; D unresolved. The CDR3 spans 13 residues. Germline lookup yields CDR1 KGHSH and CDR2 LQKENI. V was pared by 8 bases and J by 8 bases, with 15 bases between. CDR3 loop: CASVSGFREKLFF. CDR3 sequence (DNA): TGTGCCAGCGTTTCAGGTTTCCGCGAAAAACTGTTTTTT.